These 27 T cell receptor beta chains were all obtained from the same sample, sequenced in a study of molecular identifiers for immune sequencing clone quantification. TCRdb itself ran the PCR reads through MiXCR, one entry per CDR3 protein. The data hold some 580,000 distinct CDR3 sequences, with approximately 24% observed a single time. Source material: naive CD8+ T cells from blood, with Jurkat cell RNA spiked in. Subset of the sample: FACS-sorted CD8+CD4-CCR7+CD45RA+ naive T cells. The receptors were sampled from a human donor in good health. Some libraries in this study had Jurkat cell RNA spiked in.

This clonotype was picked up many times. The chain couples TRBV7-9 to TRBJ2-3; a weak D match, TRBD2 (5 bases). Trimming pared 7 bases from V and 0 bases from J, leaving 14 bases between. The CDR3 loop spans 15 amino acids. Per germline, CDR1 SEHNR and CDR2 FQNEAQ (reference sequence). In nucleotides, the CDR3 is TGTGCCAGCAAAACAGCGGTATACAGCACAGATACGCAGTATTTT. The encoded protein is CASKTAVYSTDTQYF. The variable domain in full, completed from reference TRBV7-9 and TRBJ2-3, reads DTGVSQNPRHKITKRGQNVTFRCDPISEHNRLYWYRQTLGQGPEFLTYFQNEAQLEKSRLLSDRFSAERPKGSFSTLEIQRTEQGDSAMYLCASKTAVYSTDTQYFGPGTRLTVL.

This clonotype was observed a few times. This sequence joins TRBV4-3 and TRBJ2-3; 12 nucleotides agree with TRBD2. The V gene's germline CDR1 is LGHNA and CDR2 YSLEER. Trimming took 0 bases from V and 4 from J; bases not matched to a gene: 5. The CDR3 contains 17 residues. In DNA form, the CDR3 reads TGCGCCAGCAGCCAAGAACCTCTAGCGGGAGGGTCAGATACGCAGTATTTT. It is translated as CASSQEPLAGGSDTQYF.

CDR3 DNA: TGTGCCAGCAGCTTGGGGATTTCTAATGAAAAACTGTTTTTT. Its translation: CASSLGISNEKLFF. This rearrangement joins TRBV7-2 to TRBJ1-4; D is uncertain. CDR1 SGHTA and CDR2 FQGNSA come from the germline V gene. V lost 3 bases and J 3 bases, leaving 8 bases between the germline ends. The CDR3 loop spans 14 amino acids.

Details on this clonotype: At one boundary the junction diverges from the germline segment, which might be a read error. The J gene is TRBJ1-1, the V gene TRBV29-1; D perhaps matches TRBD1 (5 bases). The CDR3 sequence is 15 residues long. Germline V CDR1 and CDR2: SQVTM, ANQGSEA. The CDR3 DNA reads as TGCCGCGTTGTGGGGCCCGGCGGAATGGCCCCTGAAGCTTTCTTT. Amino acid sequence: CRVVGPGGMAPEAFF.

The chain employs TRBV20-1 and TRBJ2-7; 9 bases agree with TRBD2. After removal of 6 bases from V and 2 bases from J, the junction contained 8 bases not matched to a gene. CDR1 is DFQATT and CDR2 is SNEGSKA in the germline V gene (reference sequence). CDR3 size: 14 residues. DNA of the CDR3: TGCAGTGCCTTTAGCGGGGGTCTTACCTACGAGCAGTACTTC. Translating it yields CSAFSGGLTYEQYF.

The genes are TRBV10-3 and TRBJ2-1; D call uncertain. V lost 4 bases to trimming and J lost 8 bases, with 12 bases between them. CDR1 is ENHRY, CDR2 SYGVKD, per germline. CDR3 size: 13 residues. As DNA, the CDR3 is TGTGCCATCAGTGGCCGTTCTGGAGATGAGCAGTTCTTC. This translates into CAISGRSGDEQFF.

This clonotype was recorded a few times. The chain couples TRBV4-3 to TRBJ2-7; D perhaps matches TRBD2 (6 bases). The germline V gene encodes CDR1 LGHNA and CDR2 YSLEER. Trimming cost V 0 bases and J 2 bases, with 14 bases left between them. This CDR3 region has 16 residues. CDR3 coding DNA: TGCGCCAGCAGCCAAGACCCGGGAAGGGAGGCCTACGAGCAGTACTTC. Amino acid sequence: CASSQDPGREAYEQYF.

This clonotype was seen a few times. The rearrangement joins TRBV30 to TRBJ1-1; D remains ambiguous. The CDR3 length is 14 residues. Germline CDR1 is GTSNPN and CDR2 is SVGIG (reference sequence). With 0 bases removed from V and 4 bases from J, the gap between germline ends came to 12 bases. CDR3 sequence reads: CAWSVLGFGTEAFF. CDR3 DNA sequence: TGTGCCTGGAGTGTACTGGGATTTGGCACTGAAGCTTTCTTT.

This clonotype was counted only a few times. The CDR3 DNA reads TGTGCCAGTAGTAACCCCGGGGCCTCCGGCAATGAGCAGTTCTTC. It codes for CASSNPGASGNEQFF. The chain links TRBV19 to TRBJ2-1; D tentatively fits TRBD1 or TRBD2 (5 bases each). V lost 4 bases, J lost 6 bases, and 16 bases lay in between. The CDR3 covers 15 residues. Germline V lookup: CDR1 LNHDA, CDR2 SQIVND (reference sequence).

This clonotype was seen ten or more times. The V and J genes are TRBV5-1 and TRBJ2-7; 9 bases map to TRBD1. This CDR3 region has 13 residues. CDR1 and CDR2 (germline): SGHRS, YFSETQ. The V gene end was trimmed by 2 bases and the J gene end by 5 bases; junction bases not matched to a gene: 2. The CDR3 protein is CASSFTGGHEQYF. The CDR3 DNA reads TGCGCCAGCAGCTTTACAGGGGGCCACGAGCAGTACTTC.

This clonotype was seen repeatedly, ten times or more. The V and J genes are TRBV7-9 and TRBJ1-1, with TRBD1 matching 7 bases. The V gene end was trimmed by 3 bases and the J gene end by 3 bases; junction bases not matched to a gene: 4. CDR3 length: 14 amino acids. Germline loops: CDR1 SEHNR, CDR2 FQNEAQ (reference sequence). CDR3 loop: CASSFTGDYTEAFF. DNA of the CDR3: TGTGCCAGCAGCTTTACAGGGGACTACACTGAAGCTTTCTTT.

The sample holds a few counts of this clonotype. The chain links TRBV19 to TRBJ2-5, with D possibly matching TRBD1 (5 bases). Germline CDR1 LNHDA, CDR2 SQIVND (reference sequence). V was cut by 4 bases and J by 1 base, with 7 bases left in between. The CDR3 sequence is 13 residues long. DNA of the CDR3: TGTGCCAGTAGTACCGACAGCCAAGAGACCCAGTACTTC. Amino acid sequence: CASSTDSQETQYF. Supplemented by reference TRBV19 and TRBJ2-5, the full variable domain reads DGGITQSPKYLFRKEGQNVTLSCEQNLNHDAMYWYRQDPGQGLRLIYYSQIVNDFQKGDIAEGYSVSREKKESFPLTVTSAQKNPTAFYLCASSTDSQETQYFGPGTRLLVL.

Many counts were recorded for this clonotype. The chain links TRBV12-3 or TRBV12-4 to TRBJ2-5; 7 nucleotides agree with TRBD1. The CDR3 has 14 amino acids. Trimming removed 7 bases from V and 1 base from J; junction bases left unmatched: 6. For the CDR3, the DNA is TGTGCCAGCACCTGGGGGACAGCCCAAGAGACCCAGTACTTC. It codes for CASTWGTAQETQYF.

A few counts support this clonotype. The rearrangement joins TRBV11-2 to TRBJ1-1; D is unresolved. Trimming removed 0 bases at V and 6 bases at J, with 8 bases between. The CDR3 contains 13 residues. Germline values: CDR1 SGHAT, CDR2 FQNNGV. The CDR3 is CASSLDPRAEAFF. The CDR3 nucleotides are TGTGCCAGCAGCTTAGACCCGCGGGCTGAAGCTTTCTTT.

This clonotype appeared many times. The CDR3 sequence: CASSQASGAYEQYF. Written as DNA, the CDR3 is TGCGCCAGCAGCCAAGCTAGCGGGGCTTACGAGCAGTACTTC. The chain combines TRBV4-3 with TRBJ2-7; TRBD2 matches 9 bases. Germline V gene data show CDR1 as LGHNA and CDR2 as YSLEER. The V gene end was trimmed by 1 base and the J gene end by 4 bases; junction bases not matched to a gene: 2. The CDR3 is made up of 14 amino acids.

This clonotype was seen ten or more times. V gene TRBV19 combines with J gene TRBJ1-5; weak D call: TRBD1 (5 bases). V gave up 5 bases and J gave up 4 bases, with 12 bases separating them. Germline V gene data show CDR1 as LNHDA and CDR2 as SQIVND (reference sequence). This CDR3 spans 14 amino acids. The CDR3 region is CASSWQGGNQPQHF. The CDR3 region has the DNA TGTGCCAGTAGTTGGCAGGGTGGAAATCAGCCCCAGCATTTT.

About this clonotype itself: A much bigger clone sits one base away, suggesting this may be a read error. The CDR3, as DNA: TGTGCCGGCAGGACCACAGGGGGCGGCGCAGATACGCAGTATTTT. Protein product: CAGRTTGGGADTQYF. V and J are TRBV5-4 and TRBJ2-3; 9 bases agree with TRBD1. Germline V gives CDR1 SGHNT, CDR2 YYREEE (reference sequence). This CDR3 is 15 amino acids long.

V and J are TRBV30 and TRBJ1-4; the D gene is possibly TRBD1 (6 bases). The CDR3 contains 13 residues. Germline V CDR1 and CDR2: GTSNPN, SVGIG (reference sequence). Trimming cost V 2 bases and J 3 bases, with 7 bases left between them. The CDR3 region has the DNA TGTGCCTGGAGTACAGGGTCTAATGAAAAACTGTTTTTT. It codes for CAWSTGSNEKLFF.

The chain employs TRBV12-3 or TRBV12-4 and TRBJ2-7, with D tentatively TRBD2 (6 bases). Trimming removed 4 bases at V and 1 base at J, with 11 bases between. The CDR3 has 14 amino acids. The CDR3 bases are TGTGCCAGCAGTTCTCCGGGAGCTTCCTACGAGCAGTACTTC. It translates to CASSSPGASYEQYF.

About this clonotype itself: One end of the junction does not line up with germline, which may come from a read error. The chain couples TRBV7-9 to TRBJ2-7; D is unresolved. Germline V lookup: CDR1 SEHNR, CDR2 FQNEAQ (reference sequence). The CDR3 covers 14 residues. The CDR3 protein is CASSMGRHAYAQYF. As DNA, the CDR3 is TGTGCCAGCAGCATGGGCAGGCACGCCTACGCGCAGTACTTC.

This clonotype was seen a handful of times. The rearrangement links TRBV6-5 to TRBJ2-7; a possible D gene is TRBD2 (5 bases). Germline loops: CDR1 MNHEY, CDR2 SVGAGI. The length of the CDR3 is 15 residues. V lost 6 bases to trimming and J lost 2 bases, with 17 bases between them. The CDR3 loop is CASRHPPAGAYEQYF. For the CDR3, the DNA is TGTGCCAGCAGACACCCCCCAGCCGGGGCCTACGAGCAGTACTTC.

The chain uses TRBV20-1 and TRBJ1-1; weak D call: TRBD1 (5 bases). The germline V gene has CDR1 DFQATT and CDR2 SNEGSKA (reference sequence). V was shortened by 3 bases and J by 5 bases, with 16 bases between the two germline ends. The CDR3 is made up of 14 amino acids. The CDR3 is CSARDIGIVTEAFF. CDR3 nucleotide sequence: TGCAGTGCTAGGGACATTGGAATTGTGACTGAAGCTTTCTTT.

As to this clonotype: This could be a read error, since a much larger clone is one nucleotide away. J is TRBJ2-5 and V is TRBV13; a weak D match, TRBD1 (5 bases). V was clipped by 2 bases and J by 7 bases, with 17 bases between them. The CDR3 totals 15 residues. Looked up from germline, CDR1 is PRHDT and CDR2 is FYEKMQ (reference sequence). The CDR3 nucleotides are TGTGCCAGCAGCTTACACCAGGGCGGTGTAGGGACCCAGTACTTC. It encodes CASSLHQGGVGTQYF.

This clonotype came up a few times. The V call is TRBV19, the J call TRBJ1-1; D gene unclear. V was clipped by 3 bases and J by 3 bases, with 14 bases between them. Germline V gene sequence: CDR1 LNHDA, CDR2 SQIVND (reference sequence). This CDR3 comprises 15 residues. The CDR3 region has the DNA TGTGCCAGTAGTATGGCAGGAATACATTACACTGAAGCTTTCTTT. Translating gives CASSMAGIHYTEAFF.

With respect to this clonotype: This could be a read error, since a much larger clone is one nucleotide away. The CDR3 does not end in the conserved phenylalanine or tryptophan, so this is likely a read error. V usage is TRBV6-1 and J usage is TRBJ2-3; 8 bases fit TRBD2. V lost 4 bases, J lost 1 base, and 10 bases stayed unmatched. The CDR3 is 17 residues long. The V gene's germline CDR1 is MNHNS and CDR2 SASEGT. In DNA, the CDR3 is TGTGCCAGCAGTGGATGGGGCGCGGGAGGCCGCACAGATACGCAGTATCTT. It translates to CASSGWGAGGRTDTQYL.

The chain links TRBV2 to TRBJ2-1, with 10 bases aligning to TRBD2. The trim removed 5 bases at V and 3 bases at J, leaving 4 bases unmatched. This CDR3 has 15 residues. Germline-derived CDR1 and CDR2 are SNHLY and FYNNEI. DNA for the CDR3: TGTGCCAGCAGTCTAGCGGGAGAAGACTACAATGAGCAGTTCTTC. Its protein product is CASSLAGEDYNEQFF.

This sequence joins TRBV2 and TRBJ1-2; a possible D gene is TRBD1 (5 bases). This CDR3 has 17 residues. Germline V gene lookup returns CDR1 SNHLY and CDR2 FYNNEI. Trimming took 8 bases from V and 2 from J, leaving 24 bases between them. This CDR3 is CASFRGTEGRANYGYTF. The CDR3 nucleotides read TGTGCCAGCTTTCGGGGGACTGAGGGCAGGGCGAACTATGGCTACACCTTC.